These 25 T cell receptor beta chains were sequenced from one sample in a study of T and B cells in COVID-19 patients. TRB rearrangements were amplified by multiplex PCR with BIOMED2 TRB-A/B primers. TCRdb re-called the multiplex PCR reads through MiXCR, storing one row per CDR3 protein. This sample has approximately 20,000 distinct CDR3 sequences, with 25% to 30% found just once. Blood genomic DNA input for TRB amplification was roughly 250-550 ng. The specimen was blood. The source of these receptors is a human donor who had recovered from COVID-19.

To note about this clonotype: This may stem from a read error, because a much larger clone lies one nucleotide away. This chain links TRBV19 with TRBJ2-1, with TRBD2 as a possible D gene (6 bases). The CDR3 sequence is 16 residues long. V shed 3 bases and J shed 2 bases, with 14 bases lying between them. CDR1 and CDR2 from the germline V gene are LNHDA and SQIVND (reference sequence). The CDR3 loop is CASSIWGVSPYNEQFF. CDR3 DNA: TGTGCCAGTAGTATCTGGGGGGTTTCCCCCTACAATGAGCAGTTCTTC.

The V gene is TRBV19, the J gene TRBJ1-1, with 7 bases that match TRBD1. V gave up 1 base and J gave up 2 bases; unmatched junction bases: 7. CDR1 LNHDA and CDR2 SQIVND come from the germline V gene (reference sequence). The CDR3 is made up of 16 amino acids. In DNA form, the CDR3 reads TGTGCCAGTAGTATAGCGGCAGGGGGACTAAACACTGAAGCTTTCTTT. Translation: CASSIAAGGLNTEAFF.

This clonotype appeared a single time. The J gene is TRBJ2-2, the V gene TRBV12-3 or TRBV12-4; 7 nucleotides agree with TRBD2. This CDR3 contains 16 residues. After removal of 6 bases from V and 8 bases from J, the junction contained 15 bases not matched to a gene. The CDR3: CASSFTGTTSGGELFF. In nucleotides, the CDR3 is TGTGCCAGCAGCTTCACCGGGACTACTTCGGGGGGGGAGCTGTTTTTT.

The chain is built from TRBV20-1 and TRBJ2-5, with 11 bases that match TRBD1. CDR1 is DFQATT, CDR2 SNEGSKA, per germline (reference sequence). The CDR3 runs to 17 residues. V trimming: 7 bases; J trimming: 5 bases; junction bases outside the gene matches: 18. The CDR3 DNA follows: TGCAGTGTTATCCTACCCGGGACAGGGGGTTTACGCGAGACCCAGTACTTC. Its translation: CSVILPGTGGLRETQYF.

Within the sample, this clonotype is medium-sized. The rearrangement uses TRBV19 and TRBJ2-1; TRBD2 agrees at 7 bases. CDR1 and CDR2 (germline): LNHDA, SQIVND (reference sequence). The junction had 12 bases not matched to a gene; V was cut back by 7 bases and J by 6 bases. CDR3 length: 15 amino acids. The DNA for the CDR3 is TGTGCCAGTACCGTTCAGGCGGGAGTACGCAATGAGCAGTTCTTC. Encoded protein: CASTVQAGVRNEQFF. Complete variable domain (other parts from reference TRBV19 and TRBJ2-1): DGGITQSPKYLFRKEGQNVTLSCEQNLNHDAMYWYRQDPGQGLRLIYYSQIVNDFQKGDIAEGYSVSREKKESFPLTVTSAQKNPTAFYLCASTVQAGVRNEQFFGPGTRLTVL.

This CDR3 reads CASSLGPGQGDEQYF. The CDR3 DNA reads TGTGCCAGCAGCTTGGGCCCGGGACAGGGTGACGAGCAGTACTTC. The rearrangement links TRBV5-6 to TRBJ2-7; 9 bases agree with TRBD1. CDR3 length equals 15 residues. Germline CDR1 is SGHDT and CDR2 is YYEEEE. V lost 0 bases, J lost 5 bases, and 6 bases stayed unmatched.

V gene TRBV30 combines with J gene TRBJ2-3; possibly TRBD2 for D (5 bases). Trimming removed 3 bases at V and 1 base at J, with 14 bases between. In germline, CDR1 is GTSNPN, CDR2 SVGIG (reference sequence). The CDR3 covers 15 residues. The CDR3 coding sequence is TGTGCCTGGAGCACCGGACTGACCCGCACAGATACGCAGTATTTT. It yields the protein CAWSTGLTRTDTQYF. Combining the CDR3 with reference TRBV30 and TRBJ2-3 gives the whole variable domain SQTIHQWPATLVQPVGSPLSLECTVEGTSNPNLYWYRQAAGRGLQLLFYSVGIGQISSEVPQNLSASRPQDRQFILSSKKLLLSDSGFYLCAWSTGLTRTDTQYFGPGTRLTVL.

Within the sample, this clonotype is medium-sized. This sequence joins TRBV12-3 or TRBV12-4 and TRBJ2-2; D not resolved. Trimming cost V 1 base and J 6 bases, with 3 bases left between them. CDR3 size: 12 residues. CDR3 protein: CASSLVSGELFF. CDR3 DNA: TGTGCCAGCAGTTTAGTGTCCGGGGAGCTGTTTTTT.

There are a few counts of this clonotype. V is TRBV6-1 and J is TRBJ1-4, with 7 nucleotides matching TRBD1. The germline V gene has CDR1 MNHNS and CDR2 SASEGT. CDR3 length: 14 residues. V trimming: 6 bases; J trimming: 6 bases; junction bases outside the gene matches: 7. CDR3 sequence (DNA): TGTGCCAGCAGCCTGGGACAGAGGTATGAAAAACTGTTTTTT. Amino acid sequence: CASSLGQRYEKLFF.

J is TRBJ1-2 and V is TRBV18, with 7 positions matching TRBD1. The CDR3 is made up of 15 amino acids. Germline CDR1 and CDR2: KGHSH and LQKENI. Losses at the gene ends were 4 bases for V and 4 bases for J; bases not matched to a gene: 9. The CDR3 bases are TGTGCCAGCTCACTAACAGGGGATCGCAGCTATGGCTACACCTTC. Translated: CASSLTGDRSYGYTF. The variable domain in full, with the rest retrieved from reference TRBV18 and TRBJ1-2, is NAGVMQNPRHLVRRRGQEARLRCSPMKGHSHVYWYRQLPEEGLKFMVYLQKENIIDESGMPKERFSAEFPKEGPSILRIQQVVRGDSAAYFCASSLTGDRSYGYTFGSGTRLTVV.

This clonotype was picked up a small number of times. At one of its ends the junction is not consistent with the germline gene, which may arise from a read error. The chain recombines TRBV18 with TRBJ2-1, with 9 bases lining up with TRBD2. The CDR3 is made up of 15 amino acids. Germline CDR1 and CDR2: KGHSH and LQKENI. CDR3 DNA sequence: TGCGCCAGCAGCGGGGGACTAGCACGGTACAATGAGCAGTTCTTC. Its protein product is CASSGGLARYNEQFF.

The chain's CDR3 is CSVAGLANTGELFF. DNA of the CDR3: TGCAGCGTGGCGGGACTCGCGAACACCGGGGAGCTGTTTTTT. The chain links TRBV29-1 to TRBJ2-2; possible D gene TRBD2, 6 bases. This CDR3 contains 14 residues. Germline V gene lookup returns CDR1 SQVTM and CDR2 ANQGSEA. Trimming pared 6 bases from V and 0 bases from J, leaving 11 bases between.

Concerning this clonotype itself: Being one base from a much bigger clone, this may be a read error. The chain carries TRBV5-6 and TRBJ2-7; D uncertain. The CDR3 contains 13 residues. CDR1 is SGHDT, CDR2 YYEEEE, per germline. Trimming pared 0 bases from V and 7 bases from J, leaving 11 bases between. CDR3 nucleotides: TGTGCCAGCAGCTTGGCTCCAGGTGTGGAGCAGTACTTC. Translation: CASSLAPGVEQYF.

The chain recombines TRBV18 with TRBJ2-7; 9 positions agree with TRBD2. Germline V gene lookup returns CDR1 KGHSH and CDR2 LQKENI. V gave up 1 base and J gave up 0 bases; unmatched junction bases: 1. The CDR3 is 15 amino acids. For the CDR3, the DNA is TGTGCCAGCTCACCACAACTAGCGGGCTCCTACGAGCAGTACTTC. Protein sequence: CASSPQLAGSYEQYF.

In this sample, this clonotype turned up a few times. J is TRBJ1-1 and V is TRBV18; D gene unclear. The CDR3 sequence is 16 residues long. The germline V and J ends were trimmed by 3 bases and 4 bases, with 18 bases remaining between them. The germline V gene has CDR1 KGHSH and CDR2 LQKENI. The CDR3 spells CASSPGTTRGGTEAFF. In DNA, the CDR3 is TGTGCCAGCTCACCGGGTACCACCCGCGGTGGCACTGAAGCTTTCTTT.

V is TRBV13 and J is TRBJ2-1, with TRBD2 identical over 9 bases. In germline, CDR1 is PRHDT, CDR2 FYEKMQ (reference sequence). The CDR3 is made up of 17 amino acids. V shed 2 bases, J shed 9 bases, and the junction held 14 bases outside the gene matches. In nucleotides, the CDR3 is TGTGCCAGCAGCTTATCGGAGAGGCGGGGGGGCCTGGTTGAGCAGTTCTTC. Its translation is CASSLSERRGGLVEQFF. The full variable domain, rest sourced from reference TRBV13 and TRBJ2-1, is AAGVIQSPRHLIKEKRETATLKCYPIPRHDTVYWYQQGPGQDPQFLISFYEKMQSDKGSIPDRFSAQQFSDYHSELNMSSLELGDSALYFCASSLSERRGGLVEQFFGPGTRLTVL.

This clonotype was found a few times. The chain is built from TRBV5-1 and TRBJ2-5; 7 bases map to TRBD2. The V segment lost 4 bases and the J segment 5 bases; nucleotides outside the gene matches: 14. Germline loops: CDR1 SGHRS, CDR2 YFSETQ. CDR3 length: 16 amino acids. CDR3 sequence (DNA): TGCGCCAGCAGCCCTGTTGTTTTTGCGGGGGAGGAGACCCAGTACTTC. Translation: CASSPVVFAGEETQYF. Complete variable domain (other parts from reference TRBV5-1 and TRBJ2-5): KAGVTQTPRYLIKTRGQQVTLSCSPISGHRSVSWYQQTPGQGLQFLFEYFSETQRNKGNFPGRFSGRQFSNSRSEMNVSTLELGDSALYLCASSPVVFAGEETQYFGPGTRLLVL.

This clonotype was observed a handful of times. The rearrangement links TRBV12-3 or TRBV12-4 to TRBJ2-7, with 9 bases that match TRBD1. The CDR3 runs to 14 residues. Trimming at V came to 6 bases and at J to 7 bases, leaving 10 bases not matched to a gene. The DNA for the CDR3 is TGTGCCAGCAGACCTCGGGACAGGGTTCGGGAGCAGTACTTC. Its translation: CASRPRDRVREQYF.

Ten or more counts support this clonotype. CDR3 in amino acids: CASSYSRPSADEQFF. The CDR3, as DNA: TGTGCCAGCAGTTACTCGAGGCCTAGCGCGGATGAGCAGTTCTTC. This chain connects TRBV6-5 to TRBJ2-1; a possible D gene is TRBD2 (6 bases). The germline V gene has CDR1 MNHEY and CDR2 SVGAGI. The ends were cut back, 0 bases at V and 8 bases at J, with 14 bases in the middle. CDR3 length equals 15 residues.

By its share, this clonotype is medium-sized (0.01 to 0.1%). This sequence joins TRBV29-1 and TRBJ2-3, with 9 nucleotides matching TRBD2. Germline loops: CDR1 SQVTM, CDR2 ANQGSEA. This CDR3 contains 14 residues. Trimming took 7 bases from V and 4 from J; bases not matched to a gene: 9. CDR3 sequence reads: CSGVPGLASDTQYF. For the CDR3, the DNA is TGCAGCGGTGTCCCGGGACTAGCTTCAGATACGCAGTATTTT.

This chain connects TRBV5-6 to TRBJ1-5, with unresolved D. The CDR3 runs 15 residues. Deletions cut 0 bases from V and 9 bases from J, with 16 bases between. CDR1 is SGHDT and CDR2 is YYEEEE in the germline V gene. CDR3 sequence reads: CASSLGRNLDSPQHF. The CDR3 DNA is TGTGCCAGCAGCTTGGGACGGAATTTGGATTCGCCCCAGCATTTT.

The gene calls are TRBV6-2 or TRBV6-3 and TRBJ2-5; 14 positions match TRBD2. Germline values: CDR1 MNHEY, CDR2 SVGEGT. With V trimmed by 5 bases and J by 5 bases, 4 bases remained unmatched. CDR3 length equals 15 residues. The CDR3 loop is CASSGTSGSGETQYF. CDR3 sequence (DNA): TGTGCCAGCAGTGGGACTAGCGGGAGCGGCGAGACCCAGTACTTC.

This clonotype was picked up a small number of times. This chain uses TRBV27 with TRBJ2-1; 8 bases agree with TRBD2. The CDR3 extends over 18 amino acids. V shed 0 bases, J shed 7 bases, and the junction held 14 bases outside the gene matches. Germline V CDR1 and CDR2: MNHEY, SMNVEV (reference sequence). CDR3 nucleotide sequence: TGTGCCAGCAGTTTATCTCCGGGGGGGGGGCCTCGAGTAAATGAGCAGTTCTTC. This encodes CASSLSPGGGPRVNEQFF.

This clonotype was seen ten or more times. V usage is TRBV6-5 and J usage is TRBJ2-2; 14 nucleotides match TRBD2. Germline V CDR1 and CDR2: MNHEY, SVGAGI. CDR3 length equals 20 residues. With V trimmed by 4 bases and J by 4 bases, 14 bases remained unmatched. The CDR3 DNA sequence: TGTGCCAGCAGTTCATACCGACTAGCGGGAGGGCCAGTGAGCACCGGGGAGCTGTTTTTT. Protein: CASSSYRLAGGPVSTGELFF.

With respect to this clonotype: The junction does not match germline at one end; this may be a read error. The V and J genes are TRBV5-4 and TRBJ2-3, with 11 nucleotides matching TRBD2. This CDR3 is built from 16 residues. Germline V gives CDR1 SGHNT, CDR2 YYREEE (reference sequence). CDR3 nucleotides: TGTGCCAGCAGCTTGTTTAGCGGGGGGGCCACAGATACGAAGTATTTT. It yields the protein CASSLFSGGATDTKYF.